This T cell receptor beta chain appears in the sequencing data of a study of T cell responses to AZD1222 COVID-19 vaccine. Germline CDR1 is SGHRS and CDR2 is YFSETQ. V lost 2 bases and J lost 5; bases outside the gene matches: 7. The CDR3 is 16 amino acids. Method: immunoSEQ multiplex PCR; TCRdb's copy keeps in-frame clones and lacks some. This sample carries under 100,000 clones, under 95% of them seen once, and the ten largest clones take 7% to 8.5%. Notes on the study in general: CD4 TCRs associated with vaccination spanned spike, dominating at 160-218 and 743-854. The sample set comprised mostly white British donors with more females, and clonal diversity was possibly underestimated.

Comments on this clone: Its antigen is unidentified.

The sample consisted of peripheral blood, taken on day 0 of MenACWY control vaccination. V is TRBV5-1 and J is TRBJ2-5, with 12 positions matching TRBD2. The receptor was derived from an adult in good health. CDR3: CASSLLTSGSGETQYF. The CDR3 DNA follows: TGCGCCAGCAGCTTACTGACTAGCGGGAGTGGGGAGACCCAGTACTTC.